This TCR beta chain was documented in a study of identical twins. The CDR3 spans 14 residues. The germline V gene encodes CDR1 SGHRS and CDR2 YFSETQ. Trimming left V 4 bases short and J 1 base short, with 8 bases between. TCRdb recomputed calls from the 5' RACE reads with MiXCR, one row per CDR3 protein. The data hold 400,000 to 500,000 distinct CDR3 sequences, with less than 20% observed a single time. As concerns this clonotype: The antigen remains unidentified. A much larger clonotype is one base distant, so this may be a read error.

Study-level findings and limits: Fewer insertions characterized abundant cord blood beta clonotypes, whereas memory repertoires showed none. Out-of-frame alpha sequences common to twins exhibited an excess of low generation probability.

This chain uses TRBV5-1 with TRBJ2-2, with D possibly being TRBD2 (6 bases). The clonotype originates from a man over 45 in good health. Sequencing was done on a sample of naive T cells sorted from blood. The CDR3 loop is CASSMEGNTGELFF. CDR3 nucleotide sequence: TGCGCCAGCAGCATGGAGGGGAACACCGGGGAGCTGTTTTTT.